The clone carrying this TCR beta chain has at least ten counts. Its target is not known. Ophthalmopathy in the patients scored at least 3 on Clinical Activity Score and at least 4 on NOSPECS grade, lasting under 3 months. This CDR3 is built from 17 residues. The V gene's germline CDR1 is GTSNPN and CDR2 SVGIG (reference sequence). V shed 2 bases and J 0 bases; nucleotides not matched to a gene: 8. This record comes from a study of T cells in Graves' hyperthyroidism and ophthalmopathy. At the level of the study: Specimen type is peripheral blood, collected at initial diagnosis prior to any treatment.

It was RNA transcripts that yielded the amplified TCR beta CDR3 regions. With the HTBI primer set, the TCR CDR3 went through a first round of RT-PCR. Each CDR3 protein gets one entry after TCRdb re-called the multiplex PCR reads with MiXCR. The sample records nearly 600,000 distinct CDR3 sequences, more than 13% being singletons. Study results and caveats: Ophthalmopathy onset followed model prediction by a median around 6.9 months. Blood samples included most of the expanded thyroid clonotypes exceeding 0.001.

Sequencing was performed on blood. J is TRBJ2-1 and V is TRBV30, with 9 bases lining up with TRBD2. This receptor was identified in a woman under 30 with Graves' ophthalmopathy. DNA of the CDR3: TGTGCCTGGAGTAATAGCGGGAGTGGGTACTCCTACAATGAGCAGTTCTTC. This translates into CAWSNSGSGYSYNEQFF.